The TCR beta chain under discussion was sequenced for a study of blood T cell repertoires in COVID-19. In the authors' workflow: Quantification of nucleated cells was approximated via reference gene primer amplification. Some clones are missing from TCRdb's copy, which holds only in-frame ones; the method was immunoSEQ multiplex PCR. V and J calls and clone size follow that table, whereas D and trimming were derived from the DNA. The repertoire includes nearly 200,000 clones, 86% of them detected once, and 0.7% to 0.8% sits in the top ten. This CDR3 is built from 15 residues. Looked up from germline, CDR1 is LNHDA and CDR2 is SQIVND (reference sequence). The junction had 3 bases not matched to a gene; V was cut back by 5 bases and J by 4 bases.

Sequencing used peripheral blood. The rearrangement joins TRBV19 to TRBJ2-1; 12 bases align to TRBD2. The clonotype comes from a woman in her 70s with acute or convalescent COVID-19. Here the CDR3 DNA reads TGTGCCAGTAGTCGGACTAGCGGGAAGTACAATGAGCAGTTCTTC. This gives the protein CASSRTSGKYNEQFF.